This T cell receptor (beta chain) was recovered during a study of shared clonotypes between healthy human individuals. Terminally differentiated effector memory CD45RA+ cells were excluded from the naive CD8 cells, which were CD45RO-negative and positively selected for CCR7. A deep-level run was used for the assay. Measured with immunoSEQ multiplex PCR; TCRdb has only the in-frame clones, and not every one. The table records some 2.1 million clones, about 95% of them present only once. Sequencing was done on a sample of naive CD8+ T cells sorted from blood. This receptor was taken from a man in his late teens or twenties in good health.

The CDR3 protein is CASSWASRGNEQFF. The CDR3 coding sequence is TGCGCCAGCAGCTGGGCCTCCCGGGGCAATGAGCAGTTCTTC. This chain joins TRBV5-1 and TRBJ2-1; the D gene is possibly TRBD2 (5 bases). With 3 bases removed from V and 6 bases from J, the gap between germline ends came to 13 bases. Per the germline V gene, CDR1 is SGHRS and CDR2 is YFSETQ. The CDR3 sequence is 14 residues long.